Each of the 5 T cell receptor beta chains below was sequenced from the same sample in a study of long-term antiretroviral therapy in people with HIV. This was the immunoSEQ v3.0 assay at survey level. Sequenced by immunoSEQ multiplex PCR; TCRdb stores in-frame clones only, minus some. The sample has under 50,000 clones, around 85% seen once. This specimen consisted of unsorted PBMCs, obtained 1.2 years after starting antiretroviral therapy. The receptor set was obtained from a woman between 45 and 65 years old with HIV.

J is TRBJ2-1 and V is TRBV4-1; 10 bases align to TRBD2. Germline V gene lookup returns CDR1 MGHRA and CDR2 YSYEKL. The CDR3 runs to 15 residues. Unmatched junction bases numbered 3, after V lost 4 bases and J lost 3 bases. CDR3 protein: CASSLTSGDYNEQFF. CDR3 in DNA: TGCGCCAGCAGCCTTACTAGCGGGGACTACAATGAGCAGTTCTTC.

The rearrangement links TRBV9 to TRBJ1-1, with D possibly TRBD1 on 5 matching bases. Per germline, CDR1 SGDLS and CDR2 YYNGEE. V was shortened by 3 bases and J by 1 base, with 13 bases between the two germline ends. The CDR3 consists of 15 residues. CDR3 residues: CASSARDLGNTEAFF. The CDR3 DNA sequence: TGTGCCAGCAGCGCTCGGGACCTGGGGAACACTGAAGCTTTCTTT.

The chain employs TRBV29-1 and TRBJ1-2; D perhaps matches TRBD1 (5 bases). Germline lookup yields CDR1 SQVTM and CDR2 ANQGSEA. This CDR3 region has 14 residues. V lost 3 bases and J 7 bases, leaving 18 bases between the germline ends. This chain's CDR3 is CSVEGSARAGGYTF. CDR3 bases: TGCAGCGTTGAGGGGTCAGCCAGGGCGGGTGGCTACACCTTC.

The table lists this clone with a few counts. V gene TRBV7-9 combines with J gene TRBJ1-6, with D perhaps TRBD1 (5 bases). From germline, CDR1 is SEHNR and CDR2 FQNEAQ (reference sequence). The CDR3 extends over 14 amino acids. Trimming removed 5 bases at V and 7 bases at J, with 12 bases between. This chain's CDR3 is CASSLGAQNSPLHF. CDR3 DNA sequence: TGTGCCAGCAGCCTCGGGGCACAGAATTCACCCCTCCACTTT.

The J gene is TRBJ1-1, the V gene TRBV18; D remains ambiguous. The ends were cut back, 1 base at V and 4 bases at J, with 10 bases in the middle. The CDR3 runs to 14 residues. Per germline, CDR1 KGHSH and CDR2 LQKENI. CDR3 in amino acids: CASSPLAVPTEAFF. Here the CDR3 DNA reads TGTGCCAGCTCACCACTCGCAGTACCCACTGAAGCTTTCTTT.